This TCR beta chain is from a study of OX40 agonist ivuxolimab in advanced cancers. On the study more broadly: Ivuxolimab, an antibody acting as an agonist of OX40 (CD134), was used to treat patients. Antecedent anti-PD-1, anti-PD-L1 or anti-CTLA-4 therapy was permissible, with under 50% having received some.

V gave up 3 bases and J gave up 1 base; unmatched junction bases: 4. This CDR3 spans 16 amino acids. Germline values: CDR1 MDHEN, CDR2 SYDVKM. With autoimmune disease history or systemic immunosuppression, patients were excluded. This clone was picked up one time. The antigen is unknown. The method was immunoSEQ multiplex PCR; TCRdb's version includes in-frame clones alone and lacks a portion of them. The data hold 50,000 to 80,000 clones, with about 86% observed a single time. Overall study findings and caveats: Partial responders at 0.1-3.0 mg/kg had among the lowest clonal expansion.

The origin of this receptor is an adult with an advanced solid tumor such as melanoma, head and neck, liver or kidney cancer. Sample: CD4+ or CD8+ T cells sorted from blood, taken in a trial of the OX40 agonist ivuxolimab. The chain uses TRBV28 and TRBJ2-7; 12 nucleotides match TRBD2. The CDR3 reads CASSFTLAGGSYEQYF. For the CDR3, the DNA is TGTGCCAGCAGTTTTACACTAGCGGGAGGTTCCTACGAGCAGTACTTC.